This T cell receptor beta chain was sequenced during a study of PD-1 blockade in mismatch repair-deficient tumors. Background on the study: Patients had eleven to twelve mismatch repair-deficient cancer types and were previously treated and progressing.

Data came from immunoSEQ multiplex PCR; TCRdb stores just in-frame clones and leaves some out. The sample carries around 68,000 clones, approximately 78% recorded once. All patients were mismatch repair deficient, assessed by either PCR or immunohistochemistry. TCR sequencing covered a few patients who responded to pembrolizumab. The sequencing here drew on peripheral blood, taken 2 weeks after starting pembrolizumab. This sequence was found in an adult with mismatch repair-deficient cancer.

CDR3 sequence reads: CASSIGTGSTEAFF. CDR3 nucleotides: TGTGCCAGCAGCATCGGGACAGGGAGTACTGAAGCTTTCTTT. The chain couples TRBV7-9 to TRBJ1-1; 9 nucleotides match TRBD1. Germline CDR1 is SEHNR and CDR2 is FQNEAQ (reference sequence). This CDR3 comprises 14 residues. With V trimmed by 5 bases and J by 5 bases, 6 bases remained unmatched.